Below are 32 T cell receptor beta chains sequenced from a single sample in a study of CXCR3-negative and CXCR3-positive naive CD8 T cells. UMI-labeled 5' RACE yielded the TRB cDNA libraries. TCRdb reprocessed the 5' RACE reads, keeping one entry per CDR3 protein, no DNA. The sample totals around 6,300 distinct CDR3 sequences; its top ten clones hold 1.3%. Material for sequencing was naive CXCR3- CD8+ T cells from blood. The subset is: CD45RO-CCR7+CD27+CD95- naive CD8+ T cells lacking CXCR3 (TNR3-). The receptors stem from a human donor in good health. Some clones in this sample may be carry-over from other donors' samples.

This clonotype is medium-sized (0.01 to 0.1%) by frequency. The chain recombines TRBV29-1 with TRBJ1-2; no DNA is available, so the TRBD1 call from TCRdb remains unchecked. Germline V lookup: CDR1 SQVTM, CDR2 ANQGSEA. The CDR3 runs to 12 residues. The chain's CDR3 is CRTKDRDDGYTF.

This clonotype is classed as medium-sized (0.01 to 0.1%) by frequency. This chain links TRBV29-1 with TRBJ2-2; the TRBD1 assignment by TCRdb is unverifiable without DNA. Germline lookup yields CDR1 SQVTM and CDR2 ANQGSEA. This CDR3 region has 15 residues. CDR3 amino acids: CSVQGQGADTGELFF.

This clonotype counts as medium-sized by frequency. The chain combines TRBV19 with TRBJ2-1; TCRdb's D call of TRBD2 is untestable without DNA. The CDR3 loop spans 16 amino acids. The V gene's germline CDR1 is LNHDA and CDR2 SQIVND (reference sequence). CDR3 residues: CASSFSAGGSYNEQFF.

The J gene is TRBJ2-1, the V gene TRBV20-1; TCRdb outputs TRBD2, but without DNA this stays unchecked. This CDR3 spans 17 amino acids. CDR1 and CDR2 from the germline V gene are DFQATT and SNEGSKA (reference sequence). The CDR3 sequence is CSALGGLAGPSYNEQFF.

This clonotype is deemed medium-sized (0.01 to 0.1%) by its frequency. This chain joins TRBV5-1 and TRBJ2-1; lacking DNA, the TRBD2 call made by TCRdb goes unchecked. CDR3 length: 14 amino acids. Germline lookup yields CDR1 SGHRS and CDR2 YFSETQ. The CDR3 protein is CASSLVSPVNEQFF.

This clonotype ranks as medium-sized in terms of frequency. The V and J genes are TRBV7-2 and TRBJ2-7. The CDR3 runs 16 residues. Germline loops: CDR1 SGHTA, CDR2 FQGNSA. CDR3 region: CASSSFEGQGFYEQYF.

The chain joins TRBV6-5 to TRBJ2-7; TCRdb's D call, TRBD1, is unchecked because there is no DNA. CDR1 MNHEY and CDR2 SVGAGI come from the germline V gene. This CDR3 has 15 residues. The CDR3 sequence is CASSQIGTAPYEQYF.

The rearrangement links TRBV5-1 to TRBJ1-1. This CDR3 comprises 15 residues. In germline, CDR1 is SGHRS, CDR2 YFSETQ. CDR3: CASSLYRGASTEAFF.

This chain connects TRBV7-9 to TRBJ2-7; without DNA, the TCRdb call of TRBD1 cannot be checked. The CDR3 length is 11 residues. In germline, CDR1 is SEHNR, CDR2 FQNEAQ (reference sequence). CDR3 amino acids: CASSPEYEQYF.

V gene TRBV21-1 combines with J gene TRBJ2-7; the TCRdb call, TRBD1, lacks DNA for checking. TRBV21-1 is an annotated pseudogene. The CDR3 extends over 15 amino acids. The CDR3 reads CASSKAGQNPYEQYF.

The CDR3 sequence: CASSPRQRGLYEQYF. This chain connects TRBV6-2 or TRBV6-3 to TRBJ2-7; as DNA is missing, the TRBD2 call by TCRdb cannot be tested. Germline V gene lookup returns CDR1 MNHEY and CDR2 SVGEGT. CDR3 length: 15 residues.

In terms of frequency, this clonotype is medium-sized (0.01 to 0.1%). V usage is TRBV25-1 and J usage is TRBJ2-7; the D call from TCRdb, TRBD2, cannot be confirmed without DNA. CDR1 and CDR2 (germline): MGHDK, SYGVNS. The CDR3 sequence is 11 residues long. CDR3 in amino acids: CASDREGEQYF.

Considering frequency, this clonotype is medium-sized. The CDR3: CASSSGSGKYHNEQFF. This chain joins TRBV11-2 and TRBJ2-1; absent DNA, TCRdb's TRBD2 call cannot be checked. The CDR3 covers 16 residues. CDR1 and CDR2 from the germline V gene are SGHAT and FQNNGV.

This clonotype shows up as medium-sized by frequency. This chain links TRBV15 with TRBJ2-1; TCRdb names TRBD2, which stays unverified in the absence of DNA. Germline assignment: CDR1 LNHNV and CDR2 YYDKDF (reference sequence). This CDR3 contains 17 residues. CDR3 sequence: CATSSDRGTSGNNEQFF.

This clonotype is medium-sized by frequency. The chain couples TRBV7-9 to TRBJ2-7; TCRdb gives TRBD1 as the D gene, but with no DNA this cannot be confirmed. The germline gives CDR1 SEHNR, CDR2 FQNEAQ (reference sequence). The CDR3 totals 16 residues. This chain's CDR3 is CASSSTNGGVVYEQYF.

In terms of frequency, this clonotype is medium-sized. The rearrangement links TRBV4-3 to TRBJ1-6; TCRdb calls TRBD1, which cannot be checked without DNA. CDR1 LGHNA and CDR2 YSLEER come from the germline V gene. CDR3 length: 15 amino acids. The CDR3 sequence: CASSQEDREGSPLHF.

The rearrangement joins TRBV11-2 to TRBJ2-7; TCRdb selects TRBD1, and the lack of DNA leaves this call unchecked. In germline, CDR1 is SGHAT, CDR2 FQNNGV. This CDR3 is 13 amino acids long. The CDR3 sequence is CASSFTRVNEQYF.

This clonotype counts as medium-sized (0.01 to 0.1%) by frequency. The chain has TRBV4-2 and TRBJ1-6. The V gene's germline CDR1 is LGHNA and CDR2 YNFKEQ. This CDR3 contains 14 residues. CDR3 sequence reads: CASSQVPGNSPLHF.

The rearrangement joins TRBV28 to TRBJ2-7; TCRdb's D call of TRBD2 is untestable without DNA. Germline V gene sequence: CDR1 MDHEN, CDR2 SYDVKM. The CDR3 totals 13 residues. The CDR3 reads CASMGTNSYEQYF.

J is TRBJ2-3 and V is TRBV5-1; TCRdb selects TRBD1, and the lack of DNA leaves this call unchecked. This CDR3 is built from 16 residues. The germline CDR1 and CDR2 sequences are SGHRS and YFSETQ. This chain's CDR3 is CASSSTRRGHTDTQYF.

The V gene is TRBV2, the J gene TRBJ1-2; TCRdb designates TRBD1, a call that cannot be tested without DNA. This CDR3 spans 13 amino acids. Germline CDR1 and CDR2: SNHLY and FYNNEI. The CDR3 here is CASSDRGKYGYTF.

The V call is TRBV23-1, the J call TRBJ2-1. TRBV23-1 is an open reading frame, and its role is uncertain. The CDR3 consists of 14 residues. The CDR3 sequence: CASSQPFRFDEQFF.

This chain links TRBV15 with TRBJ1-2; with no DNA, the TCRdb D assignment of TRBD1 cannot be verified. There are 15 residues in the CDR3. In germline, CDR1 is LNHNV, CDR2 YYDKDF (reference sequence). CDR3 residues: CATSRDLTGLDGYTF.

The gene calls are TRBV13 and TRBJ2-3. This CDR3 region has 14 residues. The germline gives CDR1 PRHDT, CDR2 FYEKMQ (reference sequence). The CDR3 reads CASSLGRSTDTQYF.

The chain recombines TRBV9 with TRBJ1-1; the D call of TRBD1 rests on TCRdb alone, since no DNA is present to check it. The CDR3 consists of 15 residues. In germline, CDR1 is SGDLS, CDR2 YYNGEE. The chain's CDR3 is CASSVSQGGSTEAFF.

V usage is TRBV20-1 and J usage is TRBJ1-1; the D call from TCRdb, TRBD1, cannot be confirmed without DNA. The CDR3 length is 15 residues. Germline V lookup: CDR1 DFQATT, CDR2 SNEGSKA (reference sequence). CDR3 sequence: CSAHPGDRRNTEAFF.

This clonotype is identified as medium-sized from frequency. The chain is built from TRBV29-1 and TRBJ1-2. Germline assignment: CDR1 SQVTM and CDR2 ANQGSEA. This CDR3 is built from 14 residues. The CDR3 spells CSVEDRGAYYGYTF.

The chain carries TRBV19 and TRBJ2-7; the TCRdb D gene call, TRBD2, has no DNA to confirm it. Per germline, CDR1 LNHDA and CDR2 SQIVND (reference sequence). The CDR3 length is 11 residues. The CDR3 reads CASRGAHEQYF.

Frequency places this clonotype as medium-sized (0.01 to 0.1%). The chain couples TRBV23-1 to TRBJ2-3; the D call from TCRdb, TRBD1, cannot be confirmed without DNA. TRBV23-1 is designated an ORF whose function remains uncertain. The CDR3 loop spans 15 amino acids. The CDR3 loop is CASSPFGQSTDTQYF.

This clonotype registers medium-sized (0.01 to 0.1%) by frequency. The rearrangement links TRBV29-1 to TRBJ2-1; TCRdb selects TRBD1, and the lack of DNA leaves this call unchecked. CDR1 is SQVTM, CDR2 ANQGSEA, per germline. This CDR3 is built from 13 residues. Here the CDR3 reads CSGGGGVHNEQFF.

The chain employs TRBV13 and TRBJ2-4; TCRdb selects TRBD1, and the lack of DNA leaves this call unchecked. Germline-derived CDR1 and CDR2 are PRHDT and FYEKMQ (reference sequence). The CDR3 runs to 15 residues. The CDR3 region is CASSSPLLAKNIQYF.

CDR3 protein: CSIKGTAVTGNEQYF. This sequence joins TRBV29-1 and TRBJ2-7; the D call from TCRdb, TRBD1, cannot be confirmed without DNA. Germline CDR1 is SQVTM and CDR2 is ANQGSEA. CDR3 length: 15 residues.